Listed here is a single TCR beta chain. The antigen remains unidentified. This entry comes from a study of cytomegalovirus exposure and HLA in healthy donors. Overall study: Of 300 to 500 genotyped donors, roughly 80% grouped in the Caucasian-associated ancestry cluster. General study points: Researchers catalogued about 150 TCR beta chains as cytomegalovirus-associated. For TCR beta chains, V- and J-gene trimming was later linked to a missense DCLRE1C variant.

The CDR3 extends over 13 amino acids. Germline CDR1 and CDR2: MNHNS and SASEGT. V lost 4 bases and J 3 bases, leaving 9 bases between the germline ends. The PCR made use of 60 Vbeta and 13 Jbeta primers. Method: immunoSEQ multiplex PCR; TCRdb's copy keeps in-frame clones and lacks some. The sample yields fewer than 140,000 clones, roughly 80% seen once. J is TRBJ1-2 and V is TRBV6-1; D not resolved. The sample consisted of PBMCs. The receptor's source is a man in his fifties or sixties in good health and CMV-seronegative. The DNA for the CDR3 is TGTGCCAGCAGTGCGACCGGGGACTATGGCTACACCTTC. Protein sequence: CASSATGDYGYTF.